Listed below are T cell receptor beta chains from one sample, sequenced in a study of graft-versus-host responses after intestinal transplantation. The assay was immunoSEQ multiplex PCR, and TCRdb's table has in-frame clones only and misses some. The sample consists of 80,000 to 100,000 clones, 91% of them appearing once. No antigen has been assigned to these receptors. The sample was unstimulated CD4+ T cells sorted from spleen or lymph node cells, taken before transplant. The receptors come from a human donor who was the organ donor for an intestinal transplant. Both conserved end residues are part of each CDR3.

j_call v_call cdr3_aa
TRBJ2-3 TRBV30 CAWSHGDRGLTDTQYF
TRBJ1-5 TRBV10-1 CASNPGQGSNQPQHF
TRBJ2-5 TRBV5-1 CASRNTGTATGTQYF
TRBJ1-2 TRBV4-1 CASSHGVVYGYTF
TRBJ1-2 TRBV9 CASTPVTGDYGYTF
TRBJ1-1 TRBV7-9 CASSSPPAGAGAGTEAFF
TRBJ2-2 TRBV5-6 CASSFGDRVRTGELFF
TRBJ2-7 TRBV5-1 CASSFRRDRIDEQYF
TRBJ1-3 TRBV7-9 CASSTGRSSGNTIYF
TRBJ2-5 TRBV5-1 CASSDWRGGGETQYF
TRBJ1-4 TRBV13 CASSTGQGLEKLFF
TRBJ1-6 TRBV2 CASSELRGSRSPLHF
TRBJ2-2 TRBV4-2 CASSSILGGNTGELFF
TRBJ2-7 TRBV19 CASRQTKTNKTGLSSYEQYF
TRBJ1-6 TRBV5-6 CASSQGWNNSPLHF
TRBJ2-1 TRBV7-3 CASSLESSGEQFF
TRBJ2-7 TRBV7-9 CAIQPGQGAYEQYF
TRBJ1-1 TRBV7-9 CASSLIKNTEAFF
TRBJ1-1 TRBV7-2 CASSLAGGRDTEAFF
TRBJ1-6 TRBV28 CASTDGGLVSPLHF
TRBJ2-7 TRBV12-5 CASGPGWPSRTGSSYEQYF
TRBJ2-1 TRBV5-1 CASSSTSGGTNEQFF
TRBJ2-3 TRBV19 CASSPDRVRSTDTQYF
TRBJ1-5 TRBV7-2 CASTLRGNQPQHF
TRBJ1-1 TRBV12-5 CASGFSLSVTEAFF
TRBJ2-5 TRBV9 CASSVRLAGVETQYF
TRBJ1-6 TRBV9 CASSPDPGLYNSPLHF
- TRBV7-2 CASSLIPSAYEQYF
TRBJ2-3 TRBV28 CASSFGGATDTQYF
TRBJ1-1 TRBV5-4 CASSYRDRGAEAFF
TRBJ2-7 TRBV7-8 CASSSITGAEQYF
TRBJ1-1 TRBV6-6 CASSYGQGITEAFF
TRBJ1-3 TRBV28 CASSPGTSYSGNTIYF
TRBJ2-3 TRBV28 CASSLHRGLMRTDTQYF
TRBJ1-6 TRBV18 CASSPNRDSPLHF
TRBJ2-1 TRBV11-2 CASSPGTAGYNEQFF
TRBJ1-4 TRBV5-1 CASRLGEKLFF
TRBJ2-6 TRBV7-9 CASSTLRGTGANVLTF
TRBJ1-2 TRBV2 CASRREGNYGYTF
TRBJ2-1 TRBV6-5 CASSNQRGVYNEQFF
TRBJ1-2 TRBV2 CASSPYRNYGYTF
- TRBV7-9 CASSARTGPYEQYF